The 16 T cell receptor beta chains listed next were all sequenced from one sample in a study of blood T cell repertoires in COVID-19. Some clones are missing from TCRdb's copy, which holds only in-frame ones; the method was immunoSEQ multiplex PCR. Among about 180,000 clones, about 85% were seen once, and the ten largest hold less than 3.5%. The sample consisted of peripheral blood. These receptors came from a woman aged 30 to 39 with active or convalescent COVID-19.

This clone was recorded at least ten times. The chain carries TRBV19 and TRBJ2-2; 11 bases agree with TRBD2. V dropped 6 bases and J dropped 3; count of bases not matched to a gene: 6. The CDR3 contains 16 residues. CDR1 is LNHDA, CDR2 SQIVND, per germline (reference sequence). The CDR3 loop reads CASSPRLAGHTGELFF. The DNA of the CDR3 is TGTGCCAGTAGCCCGAGACTAGCGGGGCACACCGGGGAGCTGTTTTTT.

V and J are TRBV5-5 and TRBJ1-6; D perhaps matches TRBD1 (5 bases). This CDR3 region has 14 residues. The V and J ends lost 4 bases and 5 bases respectively, with 10 bases between them. The germline CDR1 and CDR2 sequences are SGHKS and YYEKEE (reference sequence). CDR3 sequence (DNA): TGTGCCAGCAGCCCCGGACACCATAATTCACCCCTCCACTTT. As protein: CASSPGHHNSPLHF.

V gene TRBV30 combines with J gene TRBJ1-6; 9 nucleotides line up with TRBD1. J was trimmed by 6 bases and V by 7 bases; bases with no gene match: 13. This CDR3 is 16 amino acids long. Per the germline V gene, CDR1 is GTSNPN and CDR2 is SVGIG (reference sequence). CDR3 nucleotides: TGTGCCTCTCCGGGACAGGGTGTAATTGGTAATTCACCCCTCCACTTT. Translating it yields CASPGQGVIGNSPLHF.

The V call is TRBV5-1, the J call TRBJ1-1; a possible D gene is TRBD1 (6 bases). V dropped 3 bases and J dropped 0 bases, with 9 bases sitting between them. CDR1 is SGHRS and CDR2 is YFSETQ in the germline V gene. This CDR3 has 14 amino acids. The CDR3, as DNA: TGCGCCAGCAGCTCGTGGACAGTGAACACTGAAGCTTTCTTT. Protein product: CASSSWTVNTEAFF. The full variable domain, with the rest looked up from reference TRBV5-1 and TRBJ1-1, is KAGVTQTPRYLIKTRGQQVTLSCSPISGHRSVSWYQQTPGQGLQFLFEYFSETQRNKGNFPGRFSGRQFSNSRSEMNVSTLELGDSALYLCASSSWTVNTEAFFGQGTRLTVV.

A note on this clone: The germline gene is not matched at one end of the junction; a read error may be the cause. The chain couples TRBV7-7 to TRBJ2-5; D uncertain. The germline V gene encodes CDR1 SSHAT and CDR2 FNYEAQ (reference sequence). This CDR3 has 15 residues. DNA for the CDR3: TGTGCTAGCAGCTTTTCGGCAGACATCCAAGAGACCCAGTACTTC. Protein: CASSFSADIQETQYF.

The J gene is TRBJ2-2, the V gene TRBV4-1; TRBD1 matches 8 bases. The germline V gene encodes CDR1 MGHRA and CDR2 YSYEKL. This CDR3 spans 18 amino acids. Germline trimming cut 3 bases from V and 4 bases from J; bases unmatched to any gene: 13. Here the CDR3 DNA reads TGCGCCAGCAGCCAGAGTGCCGGGACAGGCAATCCCACCGGGGAGCTGTTTTTT. This translates into CASSQSAGTGNPTGELFF.

The chain's CDR3 is CASSLNTEAFF. As DNA, the CDR3 is TGTGCCAGCAGTTTAAACACTGAAGCTTTCTTT. The chain joins TRBV5-4 to TRBJ1-1; D gene unclear. From germline, CDR1 is SGHNT and CDR2 YYREEE (reference sequence). The CDR3 extends over 11 amino acids. Deletions cut 5 bases from V and 2 bases from J, with 4 bases between.

The CDR3 loop reads CASTPGGRGYTEAFF. The CDR3 DNA sequence: TGTGCCAGTACCCCGGGCGGGAGGGGGTACACTGAAGCTTTCTTT. The gene calls are TRBV19 and TRBJ1-1; D perhaps matches TRBD1 (6 bases). The V gene lost 7 bases and the J gene lost 3 bases, with 18 bases spanning the gap. The V gene's germline CDR1 is LNHDA and CDR2 SQIVND (reference sequence). The CDR3 has 15 residues.

The chain is built from TRBV28 and TRBJ2-7; TRBD2 matches 9 bases. Germline CDR1 MDHEN, CDR2 SYDVKM. This CDR3 has 14 residues. J lost 5 bases, V lost 3 bases, and 5 bases had no gene match. The CDR3 region has the DNA TGTGCCAGCAGTTTGGGGACTAGCATCCACGAGCAGTACTTC. Protein product: CASSLGTSIHEQYF. Full variable domain (outside the CDR3, taken from reference TRBV28 and TRBJ2-7): DVKVTQSSRYLVKRTGEKVFLECVQDMDHENMFWYRQDPGLGLRLIYFSYDVKMKEKGDIPEGYSVSREKKERFSLILESASTNQTSMYLCASSLGTSIHEQYFGPGTRLTVT.

This chain joins TRBV15 and TRBJ1-1; TRBD1 agrees at 7 bases. With V trimmed by 5 bases and J by 6 bases, 6 bases remained unmatched. This CDR3 spans 13 amino acids. Germline V gene data show CDR1 as LNHNV and CDR2 as YYDKDF (reference sequence). CDR3 amino acids: CATSSHRGPEAFF. The DNA of the CDR3 is TGTGCCACCAGCTCACACAGGGGTCCTGAAGCTTTCTTT.

V is TRBV3-1 (or the pseudogene TRBV3-2) and J is TRBJ2-1; 12 nucleotides line up with TRBD2. CDR1 LGHDT and CDR2 YNNKEL come from the germline V gene (reference sequence). With V trimmed by 2 bases and J by 7 bases, 9 bases remained unmatched. This CDR3 is built from 17 residues. The DNA of the CDR3 is TGTGCCAGCAGCCAACCCCCGACTAGCGGGGGTAGGAATGAGCAGTTCTTC. It encodes CASSQPPTSGGRNEQFF.

The chain carries TRBV18 and TRBJ1-1; TRBD1 matches 7 bases. CDR1 and CDR2 (germline): KGHSH, LQKENI. CDR3 length: 12 amino acids. The V gene end was trimmed by 5 bases and the J gene end by 6 bases; junction bases not matched to a gene: 3. The CDR3 here is CASSTGVPEAFF. The CDR3 coding sequence is TGTGCCAGCTCAACAGGGGTACCTGAAGCTTTCTTT. The full variable domain, in which reference TRBV18 and TRBJ1-1 provide the parts outside the CDR3, is NAGVMQNPRHLVRRRGQEARLRCSPMKGHSHVYWYRQLPEEGLKFMVYLQKENIIDESGMPKERFSAEFPKEGPSILRIQQVVRGDSAAYFCASSTGVPEAFFGQGTRLTVV.

The gene calls are TRBV6-6 and TRBJ1-5; no reliable D call. Germline V lookup: CDR1 MNHNY, CDR2 SVGAGI (reference sequence). The V and J ends lost 6 bases and 0 bases respectively, with 6 bases between them. There are 13 residues in the CDR3. The CDR3, as DNA: TGTGCCAGCAGCTCGTATAGCAATCAGCCCCAGCATTTT. As protein: CASSSYSNQPQHF.

This chain joins TRBV12-3 or TRBV12-4 and TRBJ1-1; maybe TRBD1 (6 bases). This CDR3 contains 13 residues. V was clipped by 7 bases and J by 6 bases, with 15 bases between them. The CDR3 reads CASNPTGRAEAFF. CDR3 nucleotides: TGTGCCAGCAACCCCACAGGGAGAGCTGAAGCTTTCTTT.

The V gene is TRBV28, the J gene TRBJ1-2; TRBD1 is a possible D gene (6 bases). Trimming left V 5 bases short and J 5 bases short, with 9 bases between. This CDR3 region has 12 residues. Germline CDR1 reads MDHEN; CDR2 reads SYDVKM. The CDR3 sequence: CASSDRPYGYTF. CDR3 bases: TGTGCCAGCAGTGACAGGCCTTATGGCTACACCTTC.

The chain couples TRBV5-5 to TRBJ1-5, with 8 bases fitting TRBD1. Losses at the gene ends were 4 bases for V and 1 base for J; bases not matched to a gene: 7. Germline values: CDR1 SGHKS, CDR2 YYEKEE (reference sequence). The CDR3 covers 16 residues. As DNA, the CDR3 is TGTGCCAGCAGCATCGACAGGGGCTGGAGCAATCAGCCCCAGCATTTT. It translates to CASSIDRGWSNQPQHF.